A selection of T cell receptor beta chains follows, all from one sample in a study of blood T cell repertoires in COVID-19. Clones were sequenced by immunoSEQ multiplex PCR, and TCRdb holds only the in-frame ones, with some missing. Among over 15,000 clones, 80% were seen once, and the ten largest hold 9.5% to 12%. The sample consisted of peripheral blood. The receptors were sampled from a man older than 75 with acute or convalescent COVID-19. CDR3s include the opening cysteine and the closing phenylalanine or tryptophan. D genes are given only for firm matches. Clone size is shown for a subset of rows, as once, few, many or a class of expanded clone.

DNA | CDR3 | J | V | D | size
TGTGCCAGCAGTGCTGAGCTTTTGGATGAAAAACTGTTTTTT | CASSAELLDEKLFF | TRBJ1-4 | TRBV25-1 | - | -
TGTGCCAGCAGTTATTCCCGGGACATACTCTACGAGCAGTACTTC | CASSYSRDILYEQYF | TRBJ2-7 | TRBV6-5 | - | -
TGTGCCAGCAGCAAAGTTGTGCGACAGGCCTACGAGCAGTACTTC | CASSKVVRQAYEQYF | TRBJ2-7 | TRBV21-1 | - | -
TGTGCCACCAGTGTTCAGGGCAATCAGCCCCAGCATTTT | CATSVQGNQPQHF | TRBJ1-5 | TRBV24-1 | - | -
TGTGCTAGCAGGCCCCAAGCAGGGCGGGGCACCGGGGAGCTGTTTTTT | CASRPQAGRGTGELFF | TRBJ2-2 | TRBV7-3 | - | -
TGTGCCAGTACCCCTAGCGGGGGGGCCAATGAGCAGTTCTTC | CASTPSGGANEQFF | TRBJ2-1 | TRBV19 | TRBD2 | -
TGTGCCAGCAGCTCCTTATTGTCCGGGGAGCTGTTTTTT | CASSSLLSGELFF | TRBJ2-2 | TRBV7-6 | - | -
TGCGCCAGCAGCTTGTTCGGGGAATCCTACGAGCAGTACTTC | CASSLFGESYEQYF | TRBJ2-7 | TRBV5-1 | - | -
TGTGCCAGCAGCTTCAATATGGCCTCCGGGACAGTACAAGAGACCCAGTACTTC | CASSFNMASGTVQETQYF | TRBJ2-5 | TRBV7-2 | TRBD1 | -
TGTGCCACCAGTGACGGACAGGGTGTGGTTGAAAAACTGTTTTTT | CATSDGQGVVEKLFF | TRBJ1-4 | TRBV24-1 | TRBD1 | -
TGTGCCAGCAGTTATAGGAACCCTGGGAGGAACACTGAAGCTTTCTTT | CASSYRNPGRNTEAFF | TRBJ1-1 | TRBV6-5 | - | -
TGTGCCAGTAGTATCGGCGGGACAGGATCCTACAATGAGCAGTTCTTC | CASSIGGTGSYNEQFF | TRBJ2-1 | TRBV19 | TRBD1 | -
TGTGCCAGCAGCCAAGAGGGACTAGCTCAAGAGACCCAGTACTTC | CASSQEGLAQETQYF | TRBJ2-5 | TRBV3-1/TRBV3-2 | TRBD2 | -
TGTGCCAGCAGCTTAACAGGCGGCTCTGGAAACACCATATATTTT | CASSLTGGSGNTIYF | TRBJ1-3 | TRBV11-2 | - | once
TGTGCCTGGAGTGTACTTAGCAATCAGCCCCAGCATTTT | CAWSVLSNQPQHF | TRBJ1-5 | TRBV30 | - | -
TGTGCCAGCAGTGAATCCACAGGGACAAGGGTTGGCACAGATACGCAGTATTTT | CASSESTGTRVGTDTQYF | TRBJ2-3 | TRBV6-1 | - | -
TGTGCCAGCTCACCAGCGACAGGGGGCGGAAACGAGCAGTACTTC | CASSPATGGGNEQYF | TRBJ2-7 | TRBV18 | TRBD1 | -
TGCAGCGCTAAAGCCCCTAACTATGGCTACACCTTC | CSAKAPNYGYTF | TRBJ1-2 | TRBV29-1 | - | -
TGCGCCAGCAGCCAAGATCTACAGGTGCCCATGAACACTGAAGCTTTCTTT | CASSQDLQVPMNTEAFF | TRBJ1-1 | TRBV4-3 | - | -
TGTGCCAGCAGCCTGGGACAGGCCGACTATGGCTACACCTTC | CASSLGQADYGYTF | TRBJ1-2 | TRBV6-5 | TRBD1 | -
TGTGCCAGCAGCTTTGACAGGGAGGAGACCCAGTACTTC | CASSFDREETQYF | TRBJ2-5 | TRBV5-8 | TRBD1 | -
TGTGCCAGCAGCCAAGATCTCAGGGACTACGAGCAGTACTTC | CASSQDLRDYEQYF | TRBJ2-7 | TRBV3-1/TRBV3-2 | - | -
TGTGCCAGTAGTATGCCCACTCAGGGGGGCAGGCTCGATGAGCAGTTCTTC | CASSMPTQGGRLDEQFF | TRBJ2-1 | TRBV19 | - | -
TGTGCCAGCTCCCCGGCGGGGGCCGGCAATCAGCCCCAGCATTTT | CASSPAGAGNQPQHF | TRBJ1-5 | TRBV28 | - | -
TGTGCCAGCAGTTACTCAGGCAGGGAGGTCTATGGCTACACCTTC | CASSYSGREVYGYTF | TRBJ1-2 | TRBV6-5 | - | -
TGTGCCAGCAGTTGGGGACGGACTACCTACGAGCAGTACTTC | CASSWGRTTYEQYF | TRBJ2-7 | TRBV6-5 | - | -
TGTGCCAGCAGCTTGGGGGGAGTGAGCAATCAGCCCCAGCATTTT | CASSLGGVSNQPQHF | TRBJ1-5 | TRBV5-6 | - | -
TGTGCCAGCAGCCGGGGACAGACCCTGCGGGTCAATCAGCCCCAGCATTTT | CASSRGQTLRVNQPQHF | TRBJ1-5 | TRBV5-8 | TRBD1 | -
TGTGCCAGCAGCGGCCAGGGTGCCTATAATTCACCCCTCCACTTT | CASSGQGAYNSPLHF | TRBJ1-6 | TRBV2 | - | -
TGCGCCAGCAGCCAAGGACAGAGTATAAACACTGAAGCTTTCTTT | CASSQGQSINTEAFF | TRBJ1-1 | TRBV4-1 | - | -
TGTGCCAGCAGCGCCGACAGGGGGAATTCACCCCTCCACTTT | CASSADRGNSPLHF | TRBJ1-6 | TRBV5-6 | TRBD1 | -
TGTGCCAGCAGTTTTTACAGGGGTGATTCACCCCTCCACTTT | CASSFYRGDSPLHF | TRBJ1-6 | TRBV27 | TRBD1 | -
TGTGCCAGCAGCTTCTTTGGACAGGGGCCCTACGAGCAGTACTTC | CASSFFGQGPYEQYF | TRBJ2-7 | TRBV5-5 | TRBD1 | -
TGTGCCAGCAGCCGCTCAGGGGAGACCCAGTACTTC | CASSRSGETQYF | TRBJ2-5 | TRBV7-9 | - | -
TGTGCCGCGAGGAACAGGGTGGGCACAGATACGCAGTATTTT | CAARNRVGTDTQYF | TRBJ2-3 | TRBV6-5 | - | -
TGTGCCAGCTCACCTCAGGGTCAGGGGTCTAACACTGAAGCTTTCTTT | CASSPQGQGSNTEAFF | TRBJ1-1 | TRBV18 | - | -
TGTGCCAGCAGTACCGGACAGGGGTTCAAAAACATTCAGTACTTC | CASSTGQGFKNIQYF | TRBJ2-4 | TRBV6-5 | TRBD1 | once
TGTGCCAGCTCACGCGGAAACACCGGGGAGCTGTTTTTT | CASSRGNTGELFF | TRBJ2-2 | TRBV18 | - | -
TGTGCCAGCAGCGAGTGGACTAGCGGGGGGGTCAACGAGCAGTACTTC | CASSEWTSGGVNEQYF | TRBJ2-7 | TRBV3-1/TRBV3-2 | TRBD2 | -
TGTGCCTGGAGTTGGGGACAGATAGCCAAAAACATTCAGTACTTC | CAWSWGQIAKNIQYF | TRBJ2-4 | TRBV30 | TRBD1 | -
TGTGCCAGCAGCCCGGGACAGTCTTCCTACAATGAGCAGTTCTTC | CASSPGQSSYNEQFF | TRBJ2-1 | TRBV5-6 | TRBD1 | few
TGCGCCAGCAAGCCAGACGGGACCTACGAGCAGTACTTC | CASKPDGTYEQYF | TRBJ2-7 | TRBV5-1 | - | -
TGTGCCAGCAGTTACTCCGGGACAGGGGCCAACGAGCAGTACTTC | CASSYSGTGANEQYF | TRBJ2-7 | TRBV6-6 | TRBD1 | -
TGTGCCAGCAGCGTAGAGGACACCGGAAATTCACCCCTCCACTTT | CASSVEDTGNSPLHF | TRBJ1-6 | TRBV9 | - | -
TGTGCCAGCAGCCGCGACAGGGACTCTGAAGCTTTCTTT | CASSRDRDSEAFF | TRBJ1-1 | TRBV7-2 | TRBD1 | -
TGCAGCGTTGTGGTAACCTCCGGGGAGACCCAGTACTTC | CSVVVTSGETQYF | TRBJ2-5 | TRBV29-1 | - | -
TGTGCCAGCAGTCACCCGGGAGGAATAGGGAGCAATCAGCCCCAGCATTTT | CASSHPGGIGSNQPQHF | TRBJ1-5 | TRBV6-6 | - | few
TGTGCCACCAGTGATCCGGGACTAGCGAGATACAATGAGCAGTTCTTC | CATSDPGLARYNEQFF | TRBJ2-1 | TRBV24-1 | TRBD2 | -
TGTGCCAGCAGCCTGGCGGGGGCAGAGACCCAGTACTTC | CASSLAGAETQYF | TRBJ2-5 | TRBV7-9 | - | -
TGTGCCAGCAGGACAACTAGCGGGGGGGGCGGGGAGCTGTTTTTT | CASRTTSGGGGELFF | TRBJ2-2 | TRBV6-5 | TRBD2 | -
TGTGCCAGCAGTGAGGGACTGATCTCTGGAAACACCATATATTTT | CASSEGLISGNTIYF | TRBJ1-3 | TRBV2 | - | -
TGCGCCAGCAGCTTAGGTCCCGGACAGGGGGAACCTTTCTTT | CASSLGPGQGEPFF | TRBJ1-1 | TRBV5-1 | TRBD1 | -
TGTGCCAGTAAAGTGAGGCAAGCAGCTAATGAAAAACTGTTTTTT | CASKVRQAANEKLFF | TRBJ1-4 | TRBV19 | - | -
TGTGCCAGCAGTGTTCGACAGGGACGGGACAACACCGGGGAGCTGTTTTTT | CASSVRQGRDNTGELFF | TRBJ2-2 | TRBV6-1 | TRBD1 | -
TGTGCCAGCAATACAGATAGCAATCAGCCCCAGCATTTT | CASNTDSNQPQHF | TRBJ1-5 | TRBV19 | - | -
TGTGCCAGTAATGGGGGACAGGATTATGGCTACACCTTC | CASNGGQDYGYTF | TRBJ1-2 | TRBV19 | TRBD1 | once
TGTGCCAGCAGTTGGGCGACAGGGCATCAGCCCCAGCATTTT | CASSWATGHQPQHF | TRBJ1-5 | TRBV28 | TRBD1 | -